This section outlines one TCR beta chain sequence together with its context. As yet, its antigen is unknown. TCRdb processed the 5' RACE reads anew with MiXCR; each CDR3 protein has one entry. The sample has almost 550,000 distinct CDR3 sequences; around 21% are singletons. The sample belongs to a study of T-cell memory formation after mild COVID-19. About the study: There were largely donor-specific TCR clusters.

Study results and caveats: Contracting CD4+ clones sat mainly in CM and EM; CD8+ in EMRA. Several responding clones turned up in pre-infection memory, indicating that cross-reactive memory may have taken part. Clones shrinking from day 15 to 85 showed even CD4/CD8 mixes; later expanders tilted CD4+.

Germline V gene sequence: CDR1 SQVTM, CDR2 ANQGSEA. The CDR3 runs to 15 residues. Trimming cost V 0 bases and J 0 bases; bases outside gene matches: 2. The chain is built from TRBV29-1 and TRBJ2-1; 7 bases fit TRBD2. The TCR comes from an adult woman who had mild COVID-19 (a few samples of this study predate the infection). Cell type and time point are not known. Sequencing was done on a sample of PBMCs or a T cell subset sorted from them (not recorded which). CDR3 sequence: CSVEDRTSSYNEQFF. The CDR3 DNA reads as TGCAGCGTTGAAGATCGGACTAGCTCCTACAATGAGCAGTTCTTC.